This TCR beta chain appears in the sequencing data of a study of spatial heterogeneity in lung cancer. Overall study: The 55 to 90 donors had untreated early-stage non-small cell lung cancer.

Using its own MiXCR run on the 5' RACE reads, TCRdb lists one record per CDR3 protein. The data contain 35,000 to 50,000 distinct CDR3 sequences, approximately 22% of them seen just once; the ten biggest clones take up approximately 6.8%. This clonotype was recorded a few times. The time point here: blood at routine non-recurrence follow-up after resection. Sequencing covered unsorted whole RNA taken from tumor, nontumor lung or frozen PBMC. CDR3 length: 13 residues. Germline values: CDR1 SGHRS, CDR2 YFSETQ. Trimming removed 3 bases at V and 7 bases at J, with 10 bases between. The TCR originated in a female donor with early-stage non-small cell lung cancer. Sequenced here: PBMCs, sampled at follow-up. The chain links TRBV5-1 to TRBJ1-4; the D is unclear. CDR3 amino acids: CASSSRPGEKLFF. As DNA, the CDR3 is TGCGCCAGCAGCTCTCGACCTGGTGAAAAACTGTTTTTT.